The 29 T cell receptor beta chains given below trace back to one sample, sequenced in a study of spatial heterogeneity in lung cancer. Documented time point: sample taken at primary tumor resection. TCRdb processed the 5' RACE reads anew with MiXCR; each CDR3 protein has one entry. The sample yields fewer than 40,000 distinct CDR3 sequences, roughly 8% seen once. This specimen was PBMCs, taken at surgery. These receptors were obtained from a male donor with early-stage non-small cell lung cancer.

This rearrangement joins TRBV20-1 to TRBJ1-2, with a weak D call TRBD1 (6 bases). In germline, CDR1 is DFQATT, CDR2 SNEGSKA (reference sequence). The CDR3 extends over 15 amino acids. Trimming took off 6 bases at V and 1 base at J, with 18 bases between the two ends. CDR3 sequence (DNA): TGCAGTGCAGGGGGGACGGCCGACCTTAACTATGGCTACACCTTC. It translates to CSAGGTADLNYGYTF.

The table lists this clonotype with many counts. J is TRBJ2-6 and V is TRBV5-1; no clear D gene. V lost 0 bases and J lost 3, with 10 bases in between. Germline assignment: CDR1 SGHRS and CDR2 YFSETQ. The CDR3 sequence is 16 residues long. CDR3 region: CASSLEAGFGANVLTF. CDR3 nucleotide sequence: TGCGCCAGCAGCTTGGAGGCAGGCTTTGGGGCCAACGTCCTGACTTTC.

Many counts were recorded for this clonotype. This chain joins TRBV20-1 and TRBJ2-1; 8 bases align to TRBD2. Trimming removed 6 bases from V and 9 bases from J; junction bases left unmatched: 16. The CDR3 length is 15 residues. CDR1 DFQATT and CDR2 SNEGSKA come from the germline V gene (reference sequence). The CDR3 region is CSALHTGAGGGEQFF. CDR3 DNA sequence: TGCAGTGCGTTACACACGGGGGCGGGAGGCGGTGAGCAGTTCTTC.

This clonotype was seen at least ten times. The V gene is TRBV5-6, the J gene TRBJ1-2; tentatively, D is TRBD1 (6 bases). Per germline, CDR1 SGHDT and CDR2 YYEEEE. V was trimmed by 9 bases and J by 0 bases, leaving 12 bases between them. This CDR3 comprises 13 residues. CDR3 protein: CATGTRTNYGYTF. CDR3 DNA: TGTGCCACCGGGACACGGACTAACTATGGCTACACCTTC.

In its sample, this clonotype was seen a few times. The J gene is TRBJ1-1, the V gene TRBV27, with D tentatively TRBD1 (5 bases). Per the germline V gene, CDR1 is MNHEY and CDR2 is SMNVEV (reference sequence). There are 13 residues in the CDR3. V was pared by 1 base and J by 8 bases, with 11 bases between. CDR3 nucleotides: TGTGCCAGCAGTTTATTTAGGGGTAAGGAAGCTTTCTTT. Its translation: CASSLFRGKEAFF.

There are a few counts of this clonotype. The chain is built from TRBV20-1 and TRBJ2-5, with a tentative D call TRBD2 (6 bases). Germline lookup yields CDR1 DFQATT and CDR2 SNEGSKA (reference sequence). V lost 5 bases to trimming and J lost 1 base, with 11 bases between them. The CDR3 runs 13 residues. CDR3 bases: TGCAGTGCTCCTTGGGGGGTCCAAGAGACCCAGTACTTC. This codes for CSAPWGVQETQYF.

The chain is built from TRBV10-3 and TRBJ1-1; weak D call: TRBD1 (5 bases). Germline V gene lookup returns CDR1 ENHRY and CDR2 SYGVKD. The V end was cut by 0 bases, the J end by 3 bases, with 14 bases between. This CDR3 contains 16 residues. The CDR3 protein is CAISESWAGRDTEAFF. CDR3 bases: TGTGCCATCAGTGAGTCGTGGGCAGGGCGGGACACTGAAGCTTTCTTT.

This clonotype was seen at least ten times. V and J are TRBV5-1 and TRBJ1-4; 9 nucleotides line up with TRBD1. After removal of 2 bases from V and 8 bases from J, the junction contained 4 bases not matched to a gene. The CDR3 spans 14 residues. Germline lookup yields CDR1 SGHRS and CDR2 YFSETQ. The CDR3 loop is CASSFRTGVEKLFF. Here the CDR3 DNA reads TGCGCCAGCAGCTTTCGGACAGGGGTCGAAAAACTGTTTTTT.

The CDR3 loop reads CASSWLATGGQETQYF. The CDR3 nucleotides read TGCGCCAGCAGCTGGCTGGCGACAGGGGGCCAAGAGACCCAGTACTTC. V and J are TRBV5-1 and TRBJ2-5, with 9 nucleotides matching TRBD1. J gave up 1 base and V 3 bases, and 7 bases lay outside the gene matches. The germline V gene encodes CDR1 SGHRS and CDR2 YFSETQ. This CDR3 region has 16 residues.

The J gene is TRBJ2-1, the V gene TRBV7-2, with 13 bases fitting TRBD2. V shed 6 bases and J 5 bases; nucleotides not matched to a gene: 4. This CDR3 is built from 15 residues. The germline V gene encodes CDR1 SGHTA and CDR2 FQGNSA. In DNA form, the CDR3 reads TGTGCCAGCAGACGGACTAGCGGGAGCCACAATGAGCAGTTCTTC. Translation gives CASRRTSGSHNEQFF.

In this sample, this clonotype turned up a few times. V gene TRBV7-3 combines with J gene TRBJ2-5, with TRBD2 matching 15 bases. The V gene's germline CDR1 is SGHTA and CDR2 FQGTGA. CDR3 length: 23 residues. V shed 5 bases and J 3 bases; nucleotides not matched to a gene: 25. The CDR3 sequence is CASSQQPTRPPGLAGGGKETQYF. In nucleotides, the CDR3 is TGTGCCAGCAGCCAGCAACCGACCCGTCCTCCGGGACTAGCGGGAGGTGGTAAAGAGACCCAGTACTTC.

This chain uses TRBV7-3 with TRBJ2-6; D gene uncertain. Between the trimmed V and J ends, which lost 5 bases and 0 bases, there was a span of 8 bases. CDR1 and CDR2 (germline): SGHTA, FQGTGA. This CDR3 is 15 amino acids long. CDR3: CASSRSNSGANVLTF. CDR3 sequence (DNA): TGTGCCAGCAGCCGCTCGAACTCTGGGGCCAACGTCCTGACTTTC.

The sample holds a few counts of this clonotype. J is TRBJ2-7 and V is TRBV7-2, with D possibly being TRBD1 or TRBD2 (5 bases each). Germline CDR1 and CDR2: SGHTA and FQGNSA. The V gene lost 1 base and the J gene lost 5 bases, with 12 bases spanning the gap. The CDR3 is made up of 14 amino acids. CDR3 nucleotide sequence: TGTGCCAGCAGCTTAGTTGGGGGTTCGCACGAGCAGTACTTC. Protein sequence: CASSLVGGSHEQYF.

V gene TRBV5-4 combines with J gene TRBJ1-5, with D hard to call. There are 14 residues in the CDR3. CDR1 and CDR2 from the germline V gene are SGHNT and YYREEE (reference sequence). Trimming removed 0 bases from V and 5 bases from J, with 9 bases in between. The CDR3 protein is CASSLAGSYQPQHF. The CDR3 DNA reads TGTGCCAGCAGCTTGGCCGGGAGCTATCAGCCCCAGCATTTT.

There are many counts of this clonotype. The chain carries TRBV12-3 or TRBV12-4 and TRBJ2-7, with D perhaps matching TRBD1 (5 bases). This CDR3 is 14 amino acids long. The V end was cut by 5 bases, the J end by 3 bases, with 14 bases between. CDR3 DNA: TGTGCCAGCAGTACGGACAAACAAGTCTACGAGCAGTACTTC. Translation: CASSTDKQVYEQYF.

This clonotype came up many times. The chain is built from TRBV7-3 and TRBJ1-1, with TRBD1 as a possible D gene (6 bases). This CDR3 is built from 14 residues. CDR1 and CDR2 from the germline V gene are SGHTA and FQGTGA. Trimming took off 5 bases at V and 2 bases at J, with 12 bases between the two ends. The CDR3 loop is CASSNVGGNTEAFF. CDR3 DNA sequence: TGTGCCAGCAGCAACGTCGGGGGCAACACTGAAGCTTTCTTT.

The CDR3: CASSLREINQPQHF. The CDR3 nucleotides are TGCGCCAGCAGCTTAAGAGAGATTAATCAGCCCCAGCATTTT. This chain joins TRBV5-1 and TRBJ1-5; D uncertain. Between the trimmed V and J ends, which lost 2 bases and 4 bases, there was a span of 10 bases. There are 14 residues in the CDR3. Germline CDR1 and CDR2: SGHRS and YFSETQ.

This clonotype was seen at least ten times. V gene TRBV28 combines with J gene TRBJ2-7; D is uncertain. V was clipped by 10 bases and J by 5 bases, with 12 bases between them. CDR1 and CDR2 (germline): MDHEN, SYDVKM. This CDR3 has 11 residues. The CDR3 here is CATSIRNEQYV. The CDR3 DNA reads TGTGCCACCTCCATTCGAAACGAGCAGTACGTC.

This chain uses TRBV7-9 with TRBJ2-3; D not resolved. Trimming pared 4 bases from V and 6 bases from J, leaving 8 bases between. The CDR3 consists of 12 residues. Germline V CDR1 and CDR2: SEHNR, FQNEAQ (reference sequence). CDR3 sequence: CASSWMADTQYF. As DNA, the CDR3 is TGTGCCAGCAGCTGGATGGCTGATACGCAGTATTTT.

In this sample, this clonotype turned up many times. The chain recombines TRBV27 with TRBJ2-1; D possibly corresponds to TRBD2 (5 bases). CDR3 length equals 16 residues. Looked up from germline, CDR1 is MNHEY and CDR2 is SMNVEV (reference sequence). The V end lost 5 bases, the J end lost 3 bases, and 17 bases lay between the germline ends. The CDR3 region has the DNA TGTGCCAGCAGTCCTGAGGACTGGGGAAGCTACAATGAGCAGTTCTTC. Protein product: CASSPEDWGSYNEQFF.

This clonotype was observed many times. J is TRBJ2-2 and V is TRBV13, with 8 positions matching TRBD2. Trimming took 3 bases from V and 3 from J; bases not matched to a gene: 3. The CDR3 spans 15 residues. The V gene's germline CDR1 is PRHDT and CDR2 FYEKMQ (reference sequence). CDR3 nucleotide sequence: TGTGCCAGCAGCTTGACTAGCGAGTACACCGGGGAGCTGTTTTTT. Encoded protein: CASSLTSEYTGELFF.

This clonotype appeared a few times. Here the CDR3 reads CASRTGFGANVLTF. CDR3 sequence (DNA): TGTGCCAGCAGGACAGGGTTTGGGGCCAACGTCCTGACTTTC. V usage is TRBV2 and J usage is TRBJ2-6; the match to TRBD1 covers 7 bases. Germline V gives CDR1 SNHLY, CDR2 FYNNEI. The CDR3 extends over 14 amino acids. The V and J ends lost 6 bases and 3 bases, in that order; junction bases with no gene match: 2.

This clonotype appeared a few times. The CDR3 sequence is CASSRTGLYEETQYF. The CDR3 DNA reads TGTGCCAGCAGCCGGACAGGGCTATACGAAGAGACCCAGTACTTC. The V and J genes are TRBV7-3 and TRBJ2-5; TRBD1 agrees at 8 bases. Unmatched junction bases numbered 8, after V lost 5 bases and J lost 3 bases. Germline V gene sequence: CDR1 SGHTA, CDR2 FQGTGA. The CDR3 has 15 amino acids. Using reference TRBV7-3 and TRBJ2-5 for the parts outside the CDR3, the full variable domain is GAGVSQTPSNKVTEKGKYVELRCDPISGHTALYWYRQSLGQGPEFLIYFQGTGAADDSGLPNDRFFAVRPEGSVSTLKIQRTERGDSAVYLCASSRTGLYEETQYFGPGTRLLVL.

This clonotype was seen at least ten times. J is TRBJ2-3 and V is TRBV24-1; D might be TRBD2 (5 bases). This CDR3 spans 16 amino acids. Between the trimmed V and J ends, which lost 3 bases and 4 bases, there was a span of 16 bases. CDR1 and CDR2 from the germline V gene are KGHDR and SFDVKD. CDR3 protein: CATSDPSEGFADTQYF. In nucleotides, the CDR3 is TGTGCCACCAGTGATCCCTCTGAGGGTTTCGCAGATACGCAGTATTTT.

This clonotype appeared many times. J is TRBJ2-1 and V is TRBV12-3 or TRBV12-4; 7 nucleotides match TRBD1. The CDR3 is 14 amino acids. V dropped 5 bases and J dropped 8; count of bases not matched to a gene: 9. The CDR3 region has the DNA TGTGCCAGCAGTCACGTGACAGGGCTGGATGAGCAGTTCTTC. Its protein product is CASSHVTGLDEQFF.

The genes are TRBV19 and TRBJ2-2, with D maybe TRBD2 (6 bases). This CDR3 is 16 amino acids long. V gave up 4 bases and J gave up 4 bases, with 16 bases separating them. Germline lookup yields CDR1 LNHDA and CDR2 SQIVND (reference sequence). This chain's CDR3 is CASSNPSGGRTGELFF. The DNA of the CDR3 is TGTGCCAGTAGTAACCCATCCGGGGGTCGCACCGGGGAGCTGTTTTTT.

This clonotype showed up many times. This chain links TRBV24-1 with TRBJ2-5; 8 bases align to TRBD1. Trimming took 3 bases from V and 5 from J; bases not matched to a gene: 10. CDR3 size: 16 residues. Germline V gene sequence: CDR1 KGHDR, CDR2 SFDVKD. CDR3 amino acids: CATSDPQGRGHETQYF. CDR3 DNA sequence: TGTGCCACCAGTGATCCCCAAGGCAGGGGGCACGAGACCCAGTACTTC.

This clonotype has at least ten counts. The CDR3 nucleotides are TGTGCCAGCAGCCCGCGGCCCGGCACTGAAGCTTTCTTT. It codes for CASSPRPGTEAFF. This chain uses TRBV13 with TRBJ1-1; no clear D. V was clipped by 5 bases and J by 4 bases, with 11 bases between them. This CDR3 region has 13 residues. Germline CDR1 is PRHDT and CDR2 is FYEKMQ (reference sequence).

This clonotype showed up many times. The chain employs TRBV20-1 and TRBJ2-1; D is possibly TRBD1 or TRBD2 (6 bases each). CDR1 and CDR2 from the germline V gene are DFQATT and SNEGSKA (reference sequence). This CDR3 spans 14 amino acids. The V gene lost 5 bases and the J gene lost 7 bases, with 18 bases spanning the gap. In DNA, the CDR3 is TGCAGTGCTGCGCGGGGACAAGTCCAAAATGAGCAGTTCTTC. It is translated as CSAARGQVQNEQFF.